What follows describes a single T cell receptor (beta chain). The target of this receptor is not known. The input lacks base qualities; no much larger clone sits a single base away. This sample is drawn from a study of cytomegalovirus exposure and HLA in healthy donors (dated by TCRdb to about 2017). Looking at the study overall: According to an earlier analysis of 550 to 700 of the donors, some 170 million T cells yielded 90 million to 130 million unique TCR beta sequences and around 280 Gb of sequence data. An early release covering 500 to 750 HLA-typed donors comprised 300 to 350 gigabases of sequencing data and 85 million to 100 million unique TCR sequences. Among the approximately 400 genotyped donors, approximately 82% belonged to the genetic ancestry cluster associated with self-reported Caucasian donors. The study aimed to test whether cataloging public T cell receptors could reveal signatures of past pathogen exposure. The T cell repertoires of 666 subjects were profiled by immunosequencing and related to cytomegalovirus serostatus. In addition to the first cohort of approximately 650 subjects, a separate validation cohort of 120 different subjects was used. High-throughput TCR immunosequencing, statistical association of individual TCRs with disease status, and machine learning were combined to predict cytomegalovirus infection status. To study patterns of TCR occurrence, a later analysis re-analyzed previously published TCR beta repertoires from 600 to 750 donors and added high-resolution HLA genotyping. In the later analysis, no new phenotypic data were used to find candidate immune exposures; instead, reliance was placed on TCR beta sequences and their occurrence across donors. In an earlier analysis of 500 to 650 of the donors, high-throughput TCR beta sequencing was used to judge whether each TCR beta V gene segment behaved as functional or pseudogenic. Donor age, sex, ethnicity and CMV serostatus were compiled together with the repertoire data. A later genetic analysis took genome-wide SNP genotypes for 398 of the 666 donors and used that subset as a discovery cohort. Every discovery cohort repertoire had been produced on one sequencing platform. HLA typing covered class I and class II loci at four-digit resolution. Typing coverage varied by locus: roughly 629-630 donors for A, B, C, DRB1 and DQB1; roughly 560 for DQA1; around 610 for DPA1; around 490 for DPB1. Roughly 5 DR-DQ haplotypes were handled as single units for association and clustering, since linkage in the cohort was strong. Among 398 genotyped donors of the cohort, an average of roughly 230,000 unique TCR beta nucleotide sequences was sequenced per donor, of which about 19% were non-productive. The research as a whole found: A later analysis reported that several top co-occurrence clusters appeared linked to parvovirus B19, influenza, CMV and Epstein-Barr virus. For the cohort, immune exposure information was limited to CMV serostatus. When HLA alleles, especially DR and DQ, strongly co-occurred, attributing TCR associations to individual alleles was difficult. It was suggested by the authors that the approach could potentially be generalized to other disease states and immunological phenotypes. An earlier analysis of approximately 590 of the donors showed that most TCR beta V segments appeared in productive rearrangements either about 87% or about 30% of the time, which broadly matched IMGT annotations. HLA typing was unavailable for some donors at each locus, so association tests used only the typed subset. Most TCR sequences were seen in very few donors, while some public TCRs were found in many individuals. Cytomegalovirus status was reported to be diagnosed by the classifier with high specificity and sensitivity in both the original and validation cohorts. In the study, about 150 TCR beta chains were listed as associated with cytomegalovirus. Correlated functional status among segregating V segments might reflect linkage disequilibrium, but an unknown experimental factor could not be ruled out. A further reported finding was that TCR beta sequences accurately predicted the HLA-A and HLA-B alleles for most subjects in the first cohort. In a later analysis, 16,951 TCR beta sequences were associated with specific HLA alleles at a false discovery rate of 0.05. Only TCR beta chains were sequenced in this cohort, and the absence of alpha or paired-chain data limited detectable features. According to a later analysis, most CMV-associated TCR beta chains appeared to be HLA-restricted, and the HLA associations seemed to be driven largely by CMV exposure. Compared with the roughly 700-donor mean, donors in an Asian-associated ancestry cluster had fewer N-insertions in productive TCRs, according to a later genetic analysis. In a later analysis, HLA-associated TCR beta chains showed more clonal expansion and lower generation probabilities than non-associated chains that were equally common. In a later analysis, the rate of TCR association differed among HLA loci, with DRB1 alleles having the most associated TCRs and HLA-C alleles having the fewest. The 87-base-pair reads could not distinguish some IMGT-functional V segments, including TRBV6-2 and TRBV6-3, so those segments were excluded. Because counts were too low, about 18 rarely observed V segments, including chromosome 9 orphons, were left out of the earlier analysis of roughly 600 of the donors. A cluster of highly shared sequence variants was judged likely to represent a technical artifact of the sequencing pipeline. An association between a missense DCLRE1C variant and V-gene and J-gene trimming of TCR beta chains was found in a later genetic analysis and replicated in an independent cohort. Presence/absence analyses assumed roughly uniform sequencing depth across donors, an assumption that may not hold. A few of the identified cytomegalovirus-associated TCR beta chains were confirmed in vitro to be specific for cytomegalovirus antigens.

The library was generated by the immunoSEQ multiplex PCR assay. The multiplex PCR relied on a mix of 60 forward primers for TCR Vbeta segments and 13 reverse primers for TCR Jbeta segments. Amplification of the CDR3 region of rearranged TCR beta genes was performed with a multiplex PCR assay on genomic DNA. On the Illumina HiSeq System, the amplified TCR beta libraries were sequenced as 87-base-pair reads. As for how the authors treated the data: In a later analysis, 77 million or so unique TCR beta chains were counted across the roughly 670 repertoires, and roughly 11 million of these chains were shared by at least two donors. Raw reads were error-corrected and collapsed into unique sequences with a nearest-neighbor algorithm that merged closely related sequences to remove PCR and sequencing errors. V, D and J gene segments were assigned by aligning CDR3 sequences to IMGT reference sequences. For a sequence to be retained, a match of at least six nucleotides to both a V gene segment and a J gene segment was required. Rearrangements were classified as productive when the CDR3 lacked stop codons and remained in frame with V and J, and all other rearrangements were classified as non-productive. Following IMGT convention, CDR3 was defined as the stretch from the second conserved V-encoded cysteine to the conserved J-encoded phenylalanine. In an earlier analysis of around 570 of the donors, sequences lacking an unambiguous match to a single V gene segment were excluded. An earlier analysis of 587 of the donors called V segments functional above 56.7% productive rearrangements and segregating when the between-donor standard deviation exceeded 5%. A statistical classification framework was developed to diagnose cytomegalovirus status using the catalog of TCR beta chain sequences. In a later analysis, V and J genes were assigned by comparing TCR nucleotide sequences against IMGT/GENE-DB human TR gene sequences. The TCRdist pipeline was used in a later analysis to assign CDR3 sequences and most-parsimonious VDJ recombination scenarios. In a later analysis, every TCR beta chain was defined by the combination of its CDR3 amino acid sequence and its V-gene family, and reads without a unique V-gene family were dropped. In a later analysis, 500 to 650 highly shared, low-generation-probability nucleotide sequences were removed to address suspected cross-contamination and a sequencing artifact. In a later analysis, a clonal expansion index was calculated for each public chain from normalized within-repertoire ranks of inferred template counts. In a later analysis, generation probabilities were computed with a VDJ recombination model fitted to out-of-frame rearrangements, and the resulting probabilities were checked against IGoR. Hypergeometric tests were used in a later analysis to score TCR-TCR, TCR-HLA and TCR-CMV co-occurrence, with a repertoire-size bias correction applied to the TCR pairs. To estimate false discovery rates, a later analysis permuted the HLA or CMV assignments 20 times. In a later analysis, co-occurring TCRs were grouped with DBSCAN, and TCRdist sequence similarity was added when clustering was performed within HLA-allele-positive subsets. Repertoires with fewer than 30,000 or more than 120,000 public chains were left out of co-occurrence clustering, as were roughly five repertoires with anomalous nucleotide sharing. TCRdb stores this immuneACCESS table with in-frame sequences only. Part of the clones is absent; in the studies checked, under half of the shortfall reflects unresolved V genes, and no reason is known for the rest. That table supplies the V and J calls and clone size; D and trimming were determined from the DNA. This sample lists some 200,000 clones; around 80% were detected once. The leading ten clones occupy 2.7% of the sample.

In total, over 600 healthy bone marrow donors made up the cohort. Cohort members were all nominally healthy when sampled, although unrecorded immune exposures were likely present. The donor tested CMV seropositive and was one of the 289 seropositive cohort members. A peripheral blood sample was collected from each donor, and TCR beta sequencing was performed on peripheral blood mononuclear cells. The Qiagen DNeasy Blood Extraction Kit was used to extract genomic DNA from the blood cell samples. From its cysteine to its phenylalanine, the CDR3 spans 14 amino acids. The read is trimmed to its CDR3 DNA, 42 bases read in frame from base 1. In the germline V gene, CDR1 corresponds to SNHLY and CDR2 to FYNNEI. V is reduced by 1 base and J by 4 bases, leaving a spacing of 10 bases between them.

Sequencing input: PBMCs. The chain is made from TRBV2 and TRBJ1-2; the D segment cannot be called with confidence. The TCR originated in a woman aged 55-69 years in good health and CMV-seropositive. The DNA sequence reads TGTGCCAGCAGTGAAGTACCGGACTTCTATGGCTACACCTTC. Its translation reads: CASSEVPDFYGYTF.